This T cell receptor beta chain was recorded in a study of shared clonotypes between healthy human individuals. In regard to this clone: Its specificity is unknown.

Measured with immunoSEQ multiplex PCR; TCRdb has only the in-frame clones, and not every one. This table holds under 2,500,000 clones, roughly 95% found once. The study's findings and limits: Larger estimated richness was generally seen in naive subsets than in memory subsets.

The V gene's germline CDR1 is MNHEY and CDR2 SMNVEV (reference sequence). The CDR3 covers 14 residues. The V end lost 6 bases, the J end lost 1 base, and 12 bases lay between the germline ends. Sequenced: naive CD4+ T cells sorted from blood. Subset of the sample: CD45RA+ positively selected. This chain uses TRBV27 with TRBJ1-1, with D possibly matching TRBD1 (5 bases). The sequence came from a man between 18 and 29 years old in good health. CDR3 bases: TGTGCCAGCAGAGTCGGGACTCAGAACACTGAAGCTTTCTTT. It translates to CASRVGTQNTEAFF.